These 24 T cell receptor beta chains share one sample of origin, sequenced in a study of glioma-infiltrating T cells after dendritic cell vaccination. Some clones are missing from TCRdb's copy, which holds only in-frame ones; the method was immunoSEQ multiplex PCR. Here the sample spans about 92,000 clones, 65% to 90% being singletons. The source material was blood, sampled before dendritic cell vaccination. The origin of the receptors is a human donor with glioblastoma.

This chain joins TRBV29-1 and TRBJ2-5, with D tentatively TRBD2 (6 bases). The DNA end is more similar to TRBJ2-7, so the J call may be wrong. CDR3 size: 14 residues. The germline CDR1 and CDR2 sequences are SQVTM and ANQGSEA. The CDR3 here is CSVGKGGLRYEQYF. The CDR3 DNA is TGCAGCGTTGGAAAGGGAGGTCTAAGATACGAGCAGTACTTC.

The J gene is TRBJ2-2, the V gene TRBV7-3; TRBD2 matches at 11 bases. This CDR3 has 17 amino acids. Losses at the gene ends were 6 bases for V and 4 bases for J; bases not matched to a gene: 10. Germline values: CDR1 SGHTA, CDR2 FQGTGA. CDR3 DNA: TGTGCCAGCAGTCTAAGGCCTAGCGGGGGGCTCACCGGGGAGCTGTTTTTT. It codes for CASSLRPSGGLTGELFF.

This chain uses TRBV5-1 with TRBJ2-5; TRBD1 matches 7 bases. The CDR3 extends over 17 amino acids. J gave up 2 bases and V 0 bases, and 10 bases lay outside the gene matches. Germline V gene sequence: CDR1 SGHRS, CDR2 YFSETQ. CDR3: CASSLGDRVSGQETQYF. In DNA, the CDR3 is TGCGCCAGCAGCTTGGGAGACAGGGTATCAGGTCAAGAGACCCAGTACTTC.

This chain connects TRBV9 to TRBJ2-2, with 11 bases aligning to TRBD2. V gave up 0 bases and J gave up 2 bases; unmatched junction bases: 15. Germline CDR1 reads SGDLS; CDR2 reads YYNGEE. CDR3 length: 21 residues. The CDR3 nucleotides are TGTGCCAGCAGCGTAGCTTGGCCCCTAGCGGGAGGAGGGCGAAACACCGGGGAGCTGTTTTTT. Translated: CASSVAWPLAGGGRNTGELFF.

The chain is built from TRBV6-1 and TRBJ2-4; 8 bases map to TRBD1. The CDR3 runs 14 residues. The trim removed 6 bases at V and 6 bases at J, leaving 7 bases unmatched. The germline V gene encodes CDR1 MNHNS and CDR2 SASEGT. The CDR3 spells CASRDREEGNIQYF. The CDR3, as DNA: TGTGCCAGCAGGGACAGGGAAGAGGGAAACATTCAGTACTTC.

This clone has more than one count but fewer than ten. The rearrangement links TRBV7-2 to TRBJ2-7; the D gene is possibly TRBD2 (8 bases). Germline V gene data show CDR1 as SGHTA and CDR2 as FQGNSA. With 6 bases removed from V and 1 base from J, the gap between germline ends came to 19 bases. The CDR3 totals 16 residues. CDR3 nucleotides: TGTGCCAGCAGAGCCCAGGGGGGCGGGGGGTCCTACGAGCAGTACTTC. It is translated as CASRAQGGGGSYEQYF.

This chain joins TRBV19 and TRBJ1-1; D remains ambiguous. Germline V gene sequence: CDR1 LNHDA, CDR2 SQIVND (reference sequence). Trimming cost V 4 bases and J 6 bases, with 15 bases left between them. CDR3 size: 14 residues. For the CDR3, the DNA is TGTGCCAGTAGTAGGACGGGGTTCGGAGCTGAAGCTTTCTTT. It is translated as CASSRTGFGAEAFF.

This chain connects TRBV27 to TRBJ2-3; 7 bases line up with TRBD2. V shed 6 bases and J 2 bases; nucleotides not matched to a gene: 11. Per the germline V gene, CDR1 is MNHEY and CDR2 is SMNVEV (reference sequence). This CDR3 spans 16 amino acids. The CDR3 is CASSWGRTRDTDTQYF. The DNA for the CDR3 is TGTGCCAGCAGCTGGGGCCGGACTAGAGACACAGATACGCAGTATTTT.

The rearrangement uses TRBV7-2 and TRBJ2-5, with 7 bases fitting TRBD1. The V segment lost 5 bases and the J segment 2 bases; nucleotides outside the gene matches: 11. The CDR3 is 16 amino acids. The germline CDR1 and CDR2 sequences are SGHTA and FQGNSA. The CDR3 region is CASSQSQTGSQETQYF. The DNA of the CDR3 is TGTGCCAGCAGCCAAAGCCAGACAGGGAGTCAAGAGACCCAGTACTTC.

CDR3 amino acids: CASSSPRLAGVSDTQYF. CDR3 coding DNA: TGTGCCAGCAGTTCTCCACGACTAGCGGGCGTATCAGATACGCAGTATTTT. The J gene is TRBJ2-3, the V gene TRBV27; 10 bases are a match to TRBD2. V dropped 4 bases and J dropped 4; count of bases not matched to a gene: 11. CDR1 MNHEY and CDR2 SMNVEV come from the germline V gene (reference sequence). This CDR3 has 17 residues.

The CDR3 nucleotides read TGTGCCAGCAGTCCACCCGGGACACCAAATGAAAAACTGTTTTTT. This sequence encodes CASSPPGTPNEKLFF. The chain employs TRBV27 and TRBJ1-4, with D possibly TRBD1 on 6 matching bases. Between the trimmed V and J ends, which lost 5 bases and 5 bases, there was a span of 15 bases. CDR3 length: 15 amino acids. Germline-derived CDR1 and CDR2 are MNHEY and SMNVEV (reference sequence).

This clone occurred once. This sequence joins TRBV28 and TRBJ2-2; the match to TRBD2 covers 8 bases. The germline gives CDR1 MDHEN, CDR2 SYDVKM. This CDR3 is built from 15 residues. Trimming cost V 6 bases and J 4 bases; bases outside gene matches: 7. The CDR3 protein is CASSPGGRGTGELFF. In DNA form, the CDR3 reads TGTGCCAGCAGCCCGGGGGGGCGGGGCACCGGGGAGCTGTTTTTT.

This clone appeared a single time. The gene calls are TRBV10-3 and TRBJ2-3, with 10 bases matching TRBD1. The J segment lost 4 bases and the V segment lost 3 bases, leaving 7 bases of the junction unmatched. There are 16 residues in the CDR3. Germline V gene data show CDR1 as ENHRY and CDR2 as SYGVKD. In DNA, the CDR3 is TGTGCCATCAGTGATTCTCCGGGACAGGGGTCAGATACGCAGTATTTT. As protein: CAISDSPGQGSDTQYF.

V gene TRBV27 combines with J gene TRBJ2-3; D is perhaps TRBD2 (5 bases). The CDR3 length is 15 residues. V was clipped by 3 bases and J by 0 bases, with 10 bases between them. CDR1 and CDR2 (germline): MNHEY, SMNVEV (reference sequence). DNA of the CDR3: TGTGCCAGCAGTTTCGGGCGGGTGAGCACAGATACGCAGTATTTT. Translation gives CASSFGRVSTDTQYF.

The rearrangement joins TRBV7-8 to TRBJ2-1, with a possible D match to TRBD2 (5 bases). Germline V lookup: CDR1 SGHVS, CDR2 FQNEAQ. This CDR3 comprises 13 residues. Deletions cut 0 bases from V and 9 bases from J, with 9 bases between. As DNA, the CDR3 is TGTGCCAGCAGCTTAGCGCCTAGCATTGAGCAGTTCTTC. This codes for CASSLAPSIEQFF.

There are a few counts of this clone. This sequence joins TRBV7-2 and TRBJ2-3; possibly TRBD2 for D (6 bases). The CDR3 totals 15 residues. The germline V gene encodes CDR1 SGHTA and CDR2 FQGNSA. Trimming pared 5 bases from V and 0 bases from J, leaving 12 bases between. CDR3: CASSRTGGSTDTQYF. The CDR3 region has the DNA TGTGCCAGCAGCCGGACTGGGGGGAGCACAGATACGCAGTATTTT.

This chain uses TRBV7-7 with TRBJ2-1; possible D gene TRBD2, 6 bases. The germline CDR1 and CDR2 sequences are SSHAT and FNYEAQ (reference sequence). This CDR3 is 13 amino acids long. The V and J ends lost 5 bases and 9 bases respectively, with 14 bases between them. Here the CDR3 reads CASSPGTSSEQFF. DNA of the CDR3: TGTGCCAGCAGCCCCGGGACTTCCAGTGAGCAGTTCTTC.

This chain links TRBV6-5 with TRBJ2-5; D call uncertain. The CDR3 covers 14 residues. Germline V lookup: CDR1 MNHEY, CDR2 SVGAGI. Trimming took off 2 bases at V and 5 bases at J, with 12 bases between the two ends. The CDR3: CASSYENRRETQYF. Written as DNA, the CDR3 is TGTGCCAGCAGTTACGAGAATAGGCGGGAGACCCAGTACTTC.

The chain is built from TRBV9 and TRBJ2-7; 7 nucleotides line up with TRBD1. Germline trimming cut 3 bases from V and 4 bases from J; bases unmatched to any gene: 10. The CDR3 covers 15 residues. In germline, CDR1 is SGDLS, CDR2 YYNGEE. The CDR3 nucleotides are TGTGCCAGCAGCGAACGACCGGGACAGAGTTACGAGCAGTACTTC. Encoded protein: CASSERPGQSYEQYF. Supplemented by reference TRBV9 and TRBJ2-7, the full variable domain reads DSGVTQTPKHLITATGQRVTLRCSPRSGDLSVYWYQQSLDQGLQFLIQYYNGEERAKGNILERFSAQQFPDLHSELNLSSLELGDSALYFCASSERPGQSYEQYFGPGTRLTVT.

The chain carries TRBV27 and TRBJ1-1, with 8 bases that match TRBD1. Germline trimming cut 6 bases from V and 8 bases from J; bases unmatched to any gene: 2. There are 11 residues in the CDR3. The V gene's germline CDR1 is MNHEY and CDR2 SMNVEV (reference sequence). Here the CDR3 DNA reads TGTGCCAGCAGCCAGGGGGCGGAAGCTTTCTTT. Translation gives CASSQGAEAFF.

The V call is TRBV4-3, the J call TRBJ2-1; 12 bases are shared with TRBD2. The germline V gene has CDR1 LGHNA and CDR2 YSLEER. V was pared by 0 bases and J by 2 bases, with 2 bases of the junction left unmatched. There are 17 residues in the CDR3. The CDR3 DNA reads as TGCGCCAGCAGCCAAGAGCTAGCGGGGGGGCCCTACAATGAGCAGTTCTTC. It is translated as CASSQELAGGPYNEQFF.

This chain joins TRBV14 and TRBJ1-2; 9 bases align to TRBD1. CDR1 and CDR2 from the germline V gene are SGHDN and FVKESK. The V segment lost 5 bases and the J segment 2 bases; nucleotides outside the gene matches: 3. The CDR3 is made up of 14 amino acids. The CDR3 loop reads CASSNGQGNYGYTF. The CDR3 DNA is TGTGCCAGCAGCAACGGACAGGGGAACTATGGCTACACCTTC.

This clone was seen once. CDR3 nucleotide sequence: TGTGCCAGAACCCGGGACAGTATGGGGGATCAGCCCCAGCATTTT. The encoded protein is CARTRDSMGDQPQHF. The V call is TRBV2, the J call TRBJ1-5; the match to TRBD1 covers 7 bases. Germline values: CDR1 SNHLY, CDR2 FYNNEI. The CDR3 is made up of 15 amino acids. The V gene end was trimmed by 9 bases and the J gene end by 5 bases; junction bases not matched to a gene: 13.

As DNA, the CDR3 is TGTGCCAGCATAGGAGGGGGCGGGAATCAGCCCCAGCATTTT. The encoded protein is CASIGGGGNQPQHF. V is TRBV2 and J is TRBJ1-5; TRBD1 agrees at 7 bases. V gave up 7 bases and J gave up 4 bases; unmatched junction bases: 7. CDR3 length: 14 residues. Germline assignment: CDR1 SNHLY and CDR2 FYNNEI.